This paragraph covers one T cell receptor beta chain sequence. Its specificity is not known. This sample is drawn from a study of STAT3 mutations in large granular lymphocyte leukemia. Broader study findings: In T-cell large granular lymphocyte leukemia, about half of patients showed multiple immunodominant subclonotypes. Clonal expansion was inferred from samples taken at other timepoints.

Profiled with immunoSEQ multiplex PCR; TCRdb holds only in-frame clones, not every one. The data show around 17,000 clones, approximately 85% seen once. V was clipped by 0 bases and J by 5 bases; unmatched bases: 8. Germline V gene data show CDR1 as SQVTM and CDR2 as ANQGSEA. This CDR3 is built from 15 residues. This clonotype originated in a man aged 50 to 60 with T-cell large granular lymphocyte leukemia. Some clones in this sample may be carry-over from other donors' samples. The rearrangement uses TRBV29-1 and TRBJ2-3; 7 nucleotides match TRBD1. The source material was peripheral blood mononuclear cells. In DNA form, the CDR3 reads TGCAGCGTTGAAGACCCGACAGGGCGGAAAGATACGCAGTATTTT. As protein: CSVEDPTGRKDTQYF.